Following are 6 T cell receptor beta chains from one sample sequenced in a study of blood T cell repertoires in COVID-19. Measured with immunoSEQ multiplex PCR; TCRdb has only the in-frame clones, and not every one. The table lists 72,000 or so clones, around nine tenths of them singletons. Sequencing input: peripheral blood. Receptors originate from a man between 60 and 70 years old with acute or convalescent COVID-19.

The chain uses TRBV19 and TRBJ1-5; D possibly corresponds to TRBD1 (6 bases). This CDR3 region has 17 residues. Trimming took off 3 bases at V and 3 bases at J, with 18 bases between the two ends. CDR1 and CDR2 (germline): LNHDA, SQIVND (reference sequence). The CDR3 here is CASSIIYRQVLNQPQHF. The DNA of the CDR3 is TGTGCCAGTAGTATTATATACCGACAGGTCCTCAATCAGCCCCAGCATTTT. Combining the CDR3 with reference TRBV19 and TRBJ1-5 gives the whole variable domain DGGITQSPKYLFRKEGQNVTLSCEQNLNHDAMYWYRQDPGQGLRLIYYSQIVNDFQKGDIAEGYSVSREKKESFPLTVTSAQKNPTAFYLCASSIIYRQVLNQPQHFGDGTRLSIL.

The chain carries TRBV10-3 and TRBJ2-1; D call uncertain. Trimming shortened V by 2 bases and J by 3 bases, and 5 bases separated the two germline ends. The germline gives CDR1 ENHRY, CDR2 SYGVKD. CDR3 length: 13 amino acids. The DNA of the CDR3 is TGTGCCATCAGTGAGGCAGGCTACAATGAGCAGTTCTTC. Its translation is CAISEAGYNEQFF.

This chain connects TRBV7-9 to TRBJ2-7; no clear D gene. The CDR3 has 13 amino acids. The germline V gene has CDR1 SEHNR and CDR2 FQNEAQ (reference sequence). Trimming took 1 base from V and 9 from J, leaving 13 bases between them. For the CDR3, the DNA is TGTGCCAGCAGCTTAGAGGTTCCGGCTAGGCAGTACTTC. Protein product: CASSLEVPARQYF.

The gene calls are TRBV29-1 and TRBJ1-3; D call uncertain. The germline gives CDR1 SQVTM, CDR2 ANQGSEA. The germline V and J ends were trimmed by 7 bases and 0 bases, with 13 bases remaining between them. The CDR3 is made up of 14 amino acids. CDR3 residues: CSALVRLSGNTIYF. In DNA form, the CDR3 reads TGCAGCGCCCTGGTGAGGCTCTCTGGAAACACCATATATTTT.

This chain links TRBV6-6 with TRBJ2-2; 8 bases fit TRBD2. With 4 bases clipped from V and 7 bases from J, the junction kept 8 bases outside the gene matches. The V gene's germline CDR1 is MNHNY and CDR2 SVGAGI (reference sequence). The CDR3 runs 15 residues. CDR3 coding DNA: TGTGCCAGCAGTTTAACTAGCGGTCCAGTCGGGGAGCTGTTTTTT. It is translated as CASSLTSGPVGELFF.

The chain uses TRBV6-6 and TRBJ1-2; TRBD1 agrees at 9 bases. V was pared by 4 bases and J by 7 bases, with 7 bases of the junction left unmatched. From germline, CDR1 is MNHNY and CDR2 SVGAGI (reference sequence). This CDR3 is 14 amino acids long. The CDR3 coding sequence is TGTGCCAGCAGTTTAATCTCGGGACAGGGTGGCTACACCTTC. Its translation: CASSLISGQGGYTF.